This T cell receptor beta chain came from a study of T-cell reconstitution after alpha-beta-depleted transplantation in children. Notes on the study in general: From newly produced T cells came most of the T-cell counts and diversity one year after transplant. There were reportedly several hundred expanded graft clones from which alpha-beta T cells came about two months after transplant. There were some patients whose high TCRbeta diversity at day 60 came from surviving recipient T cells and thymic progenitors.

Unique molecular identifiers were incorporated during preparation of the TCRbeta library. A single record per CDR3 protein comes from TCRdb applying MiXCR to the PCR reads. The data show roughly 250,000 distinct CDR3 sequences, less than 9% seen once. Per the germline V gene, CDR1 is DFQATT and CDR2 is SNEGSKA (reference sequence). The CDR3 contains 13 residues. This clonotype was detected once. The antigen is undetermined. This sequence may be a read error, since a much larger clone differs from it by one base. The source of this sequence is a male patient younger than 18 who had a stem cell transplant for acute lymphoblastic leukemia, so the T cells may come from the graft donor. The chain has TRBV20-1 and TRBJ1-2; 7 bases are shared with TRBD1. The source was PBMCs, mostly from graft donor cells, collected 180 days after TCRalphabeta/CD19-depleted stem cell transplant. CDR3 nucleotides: TGCAGTGCCCGGGACAGTGTGAACTATGGCCACACCTTC. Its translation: CSARDSVNYGHTF.